The following is a T cell receptor (beta chain) sequence with its context. The target antigen is unknown. This sample is drawn from a study of blood T cells in healthy people across ages. Study results and caveats: The percentage of naive T cells correlated strongly with TCR beta diversity.

A second PCR, run for roughly 7 to 12 cycles, used a sample-barcoded 5' primer plus a J-beta primer mix. MiXCR, run by TCRdb on the 5' RACE reads, gives a single entry per CDR3 protein. The table shows some 1,500,000 distinct CDR3 sequences, with approximately 43% occurring only once. The V end was cut by 7 bases, the J end by 0 bases, with 16 bases between. The CDR3 is 15 residues long. This receptor was obtained from a woman under 30 in good health. The sequenced sample consisted of blood. The chain couples TRBV12-3 or TRBV12-4 to TRBJ2-7; D remains ambiguous. CDR3 amino acids: CASKRGRSTSYEQYF. For the CDR3, the DNA is TGTGCCAGCAAACGAGGACGGAGTACCTCCTACGAGCAGTACTTC.